The next 30 T cell receptor beta chains were all read from a single sample in a study of cytomegalovirus exposure and HLA in healthy donors. Primers for the PCR totalled 60 Vbeta and 13 Jbeta. The method was immunoSEQ multiplex PCR; TCRdb's version includes in-frame clones alone and lacks a portion of them. The sample contains 55,000 to 80,000 clones, roughly 80% of which appear only once. Sequences were obtained from PBMCs. Every receptor here comes from a woman aged 30 to 39 in good health and CMV-seronegative.

This clone was seen a handful of times. The V gene is TRBV7-2, the J gene TRBJ2-3; D remains ambiguous. This CDR3 is 14 amino acids long. The V gene's germline CDR1 is SGHTA and CDR2 FQGNSA. Between the trimmed V and J ends, which lost 3 bases and 3 bases, there was a span of 10 bases. CDR3 protein: CASSLQLLTDTQYF. CDR3 sequence (DNA): TGTGCCAGCAGCTTGCAGTTACTAACAGATACGCAGTATTTT.

The chain joins TRBV10-1 to TRBJ2-3; 7 bases fit TRBD2. This CDR3 is 13 amino acids long. V shed 9 bases and J 0 bases; nucleotides not matched to a gene: 3. CDR1 and CDR2 (germline): WNHNN, SYGVQD (reference sequence). The CDR3 reads CASLRGSTDTQYF. The CDR3 nucleotides are TGCGCCAGTTTGCGGGGGAGCACAGATACGCAGTATTTT.

V gene TRBV10-3 combines with J gene TRBJ1-1; possibly TRBD1 for D (5 bases). Germline V gene sequence: CDR1 ENHRY, CDR2 SYGVKD. Trimming stripped 5 bases from V and 2 bases from J, with 21 bases between. This CDR3 region has 17 residues. The CDR3 here is CAISPNPTTGDNTEAFF. CDR3 DNA sequence: TGTGCCATCAGTCCCAACCCAACTACAGGAGATAACACTGAAGCTTTCTTT.

This clone was seen only a few times. The gene calls are TRBV6-5 and TRBJ2-7, with 8 positions matching TRBD1. With 6 bases clipped from V and 4 bases from J, the junction kept 8 bases outside the gene matches. Germline V CDR1 and CDR2: MNHEY, SVGAGI. The CDR3 covers 14 residues. CDR3 amino acids: CASRPDRGSYEQYF. CDR3 DNA: TGTGCCAGCAGACCCGACAGGGGCTCGTACGAGCAGTACTTC.

The chain has TRBV11-2 and TRBJ1-3; no clear D. Trimming took off 0 bases at V and 2 bases at J, with 23 bases between the two ends. The CDR3 totals 20 residues. The germline V gene has CDR1 SGHAT and CDR2 FQNNGV. Here the CDR3 reads CASSLERELWVTDPGNTIYF. The CDR3 DNA reads TGTGCCAGCAGCTTAGAACGAGAATTATGGGTAACAGACCCTGGAAACACCATATATTTT.

V is TRBV7-7 and J is TRBJ2-7; weak D call: TRBD2 (6 bases). V shed 6 bases and J shed 0 bases, with 15 bases lying between them. Looked up from germline, CDR1 is SSHAT and CDR2 is FNYEAQ (reference sequence). The CDR3 length is 15 residues. DNA of the CDR3: TGTGCCAGCAGTATCGGGGGAGGCAGCTCCTACGAGCAGTACTTC. Translated: CASSIGGGSSYEQYF.

The chain recombines TRBV28 with TRBJ1-1; tentatively, D is TRBD1 (5 bases). The V end lost 5 bases, the J end lost 1 base, and 14 bases lay between the germline ends. The CDR3 extends over 15 amino acids. CDR1 is MDHEN and CDR2 is SYDVKM in the germline V gene. The CDR3 protein is CASSPAGGRNTEAFF. Written as DNA, the CDR3 is TGTGCCAGCAGTCCCGCGGGGGGTCGGAACACTGAAGCTTTCTTT.

The V gene is TRBV6-1, the J gene TRBJ2-7, with TRBD1 matching over 7 bases. Germline loops: CDR1 MNHNS, CDR2 SASEGT. Trimming removed 0 bases from V and 0 bases from J; junction bases left unmatched: 5. CDR3 size: 16 residues. The CDR3 DNA follows: TGTGCCAGCAGTGAAGCACAGGGGTCCCCCTCCTACGAGCAGTACTTC. The encoded protein is CASSEAQGSPSYEQYF.

In this sample, this clone turned up a few times. The gene calls are TRBV19 and TRBJ2-7, with D possibly matching TRBD1 (5 bases). The CDR3 spans 14 residues. V was pared by 1 base and J by 2 bases, with 9 bases between. The germline V gene encodes CDR1 LNHDA and CDR2 SQIVND (reference sequence). CDR3 DNA sequence: TGTGCCAGTAGTATAGTAACAGGAGCCTACGAGCAGTACTTC. Its protein product is CASSIVTGAYEQYF. Full variable domain (missing parts from reference TRBV19 and TRBJ2-7): DGGITQSPKYLFRKEGQNVTLSCEQNLNHDAMYWYRQDPGQGLRLIYYSQIVNDFQKGDIAEGYSVSREKKESFPLTVTSAQKNPTAFYLCASSIVTGAYEQYFGPGTRLTVT.

V is TRBV9 and J is TRBJ1-1; TRBD1 matches at 9 bases. From germline, CDR1 is SGDLS and CDR2 YYNGEE. The ends lost 1 base at V and 1 base at J; junction bases unmatched: 2. The CDR3 is made up of 15 amino acids. CDR3 sequence reads: CASSVLTGGNTEAFF. CDR3 nucleotide sequence: TGTGCCAGCAGCGTATTGACAGGGGGGAACACTGAAGCTTTCTTT.

This clone was observed once. This chain joins TRBV27 and TRBJ1-1; D may be TRBD1 (5 bases). The CDR3 covers 14 residues. Trimming cost V 2 bases and J 0 bases, with 7 bases left between them. Germline V gives CDR1 MNHEY, CDR2 SMNVEV (reference sequence). For the CDR3, the DNA is TGTGCCAGCAGTTTACGGGGGTTGAACACTGAAGCTTTCTTT. It translates to CASSLRGLNTEAFF.

This chain links TRBV4-3 with TRBJ2-7, with a tentative D call TRBD2 (5 bases). The germline V gene has CDR1 LGHNA and CDR2 YSLEER. V was shortened by 1 base and J by 2 bases, with 12 bases between the two germline ends. This CDR3 is 15 amino acids long. The DNA for the CDR3 is TGCGCCAGCAGCCAAGGTCCGGGGATTACCTACGAGCAGTACTTC. Residues: CASSQGPGITYEQYF.

The rearrangement joins TRBV18 to TRBJ2-7, with 8 bases identical to TRBD1. CDR3 length equals 15 residues. Germline CDR1 is KGHSH and CDR2 is LQKENI. V gave up 3 bases and J gave up 6 bases; unmatched junction bases: 10. CDR3 in amino acids: CASSPQSHRGAEQYF. DNA of the CDR3: TGTGCCAGCTCACCTCAATCACACAGGGGGGCCGAGCAGTACTTC. Full variable domain (rest looked up from reference TRBV18 and TRBJ2-7): NAGVMQNPRHLVRRRGQEARLRCSPMKGHSHVYWYRQLPEEGLKFMVYLQKENIIDESGMPKERFSAEFPKEGPSILRIQQVVRGDSAAYFCASSPQSHRGAEQYFGPGTRLTVT.

The rearrangement uses TRBV7-2 and TRBJ1-1, with 7 bases lining up with TRBD1. Per germline, CDR1 SGHTA and CDR2 FQGNSA. CDR3 length equals 15 residues. The junction had 13 bases not matched to a gene; V was cut back by 5 bases and J by 7 bases. The CDR3, as DNA: TGTGCCAGCAGCATTAAAACAGGGGCGGGCATTGAAGCTTTCTTT. It codes for CASSIKTGAGIEAFF.

V gene TRBV11-3 combines with J gene TRBJ2-4, with a tentative D call TRBD1 (6 bases). Per germline, CDR1 SGHNT and CDR2 YENEEA. CDR3 length: 20 amino acids. V was trimmed by 3 bases and J by 1 base, leaving 25 bases between them. The DNA for the CDR3 is TGTGCCAGCAGCTTCCCTTACCCACAGGGCAAGGCGGTGGCCAAAAACATTCAGTACTTC. It translates to CASSFPYPQGKAVAKNIQYF.

The table lists this clone with a count of one. J is TRBJ1-5 and V is TRBV7-6, with TRBD1 as a possible D gene (5 bases). The germline V and J ends were trimmed by 6 bases and 2 bases, with 14 bases remaining between them. CDR3 length equals 15 residues. Per the germline V gene, CDR1 is SGHVS and CDR2 is FNYEAQ. This CDR3 is CASSDQGWGNQPQHF. In nucleotides, the CDR3 is TGTGCCAGCAGTGATCAGGGATGGGGCAATCAGCCCCAGCATTTT.

Points on this clone: One end of the junction does not line up with germline, which may come from a read error. In the same sample, other DNA sequences code for this CDR3. The V gene is TRBV11-2, the J gene TRBJ2-7, with 9 bases that match TRBD1. The CDR3 totals 16 residues. Germline V gene sequence: CDR1 SGHAT, CDR2 FQNNGV. CDR3 coding DNA: TGCGCCAGCAGCTCCACAGGGGGCGGTGTAGTCTACGAGCAGTACTTC. Amino acid sequence: CASSSTGGGVVYEQYF. The full variable domain, in which reference TRBV11-2 and TRBJ2-7 provide the parts outside the CDR3, is EAGVAQSPRYKIIEKRQSVAFWCNPISGHATLYWYQQILGQGPKLLIQFQNNGVVDDSQLPKDRFSAERLKGVDSTLKIQPAKLEDSAVYLCASSSTGGGVVYEQYFGPGTRLTVT.

V gene TRBV6-1 combines with J gene TRBJ1-5, with D tentatively TRBD1 (6 bases). The CDR3 consists of 15 residues. Per germline, CDR1 MNHNS and CDR2 SASEGT. Trimming took 1 base from V and 8 from J, leaving 15 bases between them. CDR3 in DNA: TGTGCCAGCAGTGAAGGTCGACAGGTGCATAAGCCCCAGCATTTT. Its translation is CASSEGRQVHKPQHF.

The chain is built from TRBV7-9 and TRBJ2-2, with 8 bases identical to TRBD2. Germline lookup yields CDR1 SEHNR and CDR2 FQNEAQ (reference sequence). The CDR3 length is 16 residues. Unmatched junction bases numbered 11, after V lost 4 bases and J lost 7 bases. CDR3 nucleotide sequence: TGTGCCAGCAGCTCCCTGGAGGCGGGGGGTGACGGGGAGCTGTTTTTT. Its translation is CASSSLEAGGDGELFF.

The chain has TRBV11-3 and TRBJ2-3; D remains unclear. The CDR3 extends over 14 amino acids. The V gene's germline CDR1 is SGHNT and CDR2 YENEEA. V lost 4 bases and J 4 bases, leaving 12 bases between the germline ends. This CDR3 reads CASSSFTTADTQYF. Here the CDR3 DNA reads TGTGCCAGCAGCTCATTTACTACCGCAGATACGCAGTATTTT.

The gene calls are TRBV5-4 and TRBJ2-7; 7 positions match TRBD1. Per the germline V gene, CDR1 is SGHNT and CDR2 is YYREEE (reference sequence). This CDR3 comprises 15 residues. Trimming at V came to 3 bases and at J to 2 bases, leaving 8 bases not matched to a gene. CDR3 region: CASSSDRALPYEQYF. In nucleotides, the CDR3 is TGTGCCAGCAGCTCCGACAGGGCCCTACCCTACGAGCAGTACTTC.

The chain has TRBV4-1 and TRBJ1-3; D unclear. Germline CDR1 reads MGHRA; CDR2 reads YSYEKL. V was pared by 1 base and J by 2 bases, with 15 bases between. The CDR3 runs to 17 residues. The CDR3, as DNA: TGCGCCAGCAGCCAAGTTAATTTAGTTGCGGCTGGAAACACCATATATTTT. This translates into CASSQVNLVAAGNTIYF.

The chain combines TRBV7-2 with TRBJ1-1; TRBD1 aligns across 8 bases. Germline lookup yields CDR1 SGHTA and CDR2 FQGNSA. V lost 3 bases and J lost 8; bases outside the gene matches: 11. The length of the CDR3 is 15 residues. Here the CDR3 DNA reads TGTGCCAGCAGCTTCTTAGGGACAGGTGGGGGCGAAGCTTTCTTT. It yields the protein CASSFLGTGGGEAFF.

The CDR3 bases are TGCAGCGTATCACAGGGCTACGAGCAGTACTTC. Its translation is CSVSQGYEQYF. The rearrangement links TRBV29-1 to TRBJ2-7, with D maybe TRBD1 (6 bases). The CDR3 has 11 amino acids. The germline gives CDR1 SQVTM, CDR2 ANQGSEA. V was clipped by 6 bases and J by 3 bases, with 9 bases between them.

The J gene is TRBJ1-1, the V gene TRBV6-5; D gene ambiguous. V gave up 2 bases and J gave up 6 bases, with 10 bases separating them. The CDR3 contains 13 residues. Germline V CDR1 and CDR2: MNHEY, SVGAGI. CDR3 protein: CASSYEAEAEAFF. CDR3 DNA: TGTGCCAGCAGTTACGAAGCGGAGGCTGAAGCTTTCTTT.

The chain combines TRBV11-3 with TRBJ2-1; unclear D gene. The germline CDR1 and CDR2 sequences are SGHNT and YENEEA. The CDR3 spans 13 residues. Trimming removed 3 bases from V and 3 bases from J, with 6 bases in between. CDR3 coding DNA: TGTGCCAGCAGCTTGAGGAGCTACAATGAGCAGTTCTTC. Protein product: CASSLRSYNEQFF.

The genes are TRBV19 and TRBJ1-6, with 9 bases matching TRBD1. The V and J ends lost 2 bases and 7 bases, in that order; junction bases with no gene match: 3. The germline gives CDR1 LNHDA, CDR2 SQIVND (reference sequence). The length of the CDR3 is 15 residues. The DNA of the CDR3 is TGTGCCAGTAGTATAAAGGGGACAGGGAATTCACCCCTCCACTTT. Translation gives CASSIKGTGNSPLHF.

CDR3 amino acids: CASSADSSNQPQHF. CDR3 nucleotides: TGTGCCAGCAGCGCGGACAGTAGCAATCAGCCCCAGCATTTT. This chain links TRBV7-2 with TRBJ1-5; maybe TRBD1 (6 bases). The germline V gene has CDR1 SGHTA and CDR2 FQGNSA. The CDR3 has 14 amino acids. V lost 5 bases, J lost 0 bases, and 8 bases lay in between.

The chain joins TRBV15 to TRBJ2-5, with 11 nucleotides matching TRBD2. CDR3 length: 16 residues. Germline trimming cut 5 bases from V and 1 base from J; bases unmatched to any gene: 6. Germline V gives CDR1 LNHNV, CDR2 YYDKDF (reference sequence). As DNA, the CDR3 is TGTGCCACCAGCGTTAGCGGGGGGGCCCTCCAAGAGACCCAGTACTTC. This sequence encodes CATSVSGGALQETQYF.

The chain combines TRBV27 with TRBJ1-2; 10 bases line up with TRBD1. Germline CDR1 MNHEY, CDR2 SMNVEV (reference sequence). The CDR3 sequence is 13 residues long. The ends lost 6 bases at V and 8 bases at J; junction bases unmatched: 6. DNA for the CDR3: TGTGCCAGCAGCTTCGACAGGGGGCGAGGCTACACCTTC. This translates into CASSFDRGRGYTF.